This TCR beta chain comes out of a study of cytomegalovirus exposure and HLA in healthy donors. The study, taken as a whole, reports: Follow-up analysis later connected one missense variant in DCLRE1C with trimming of TCR beta V- and J-genes. The majority of TCR sequences were rare, yet some public TCRs appeared in many donors.

Primers: 60 Vbeta forward and 13 Jbeta reverse. Source study methods: Later reanalysis found tens of millions of unique TCR beta chains, 10 million to 14 million of them shared. Sequencing was performed with immunoSEQ multiplex PCR; in TCRdb, only in-frame clones are kept and a portion is missing. The V and J calls and clone size were taken over from that table, and D and trimming were inferred from the DNA. The data show approximately 200,000 clones, with around 79% seen just once and over 1.5% held by the top ten. Details on this clone: The antigen is undetermined.

All donors participated as healthy donors of bone marrow. Trimming cost V 4 bases and J 6 bases, with 19 bases left between them. The CDR3 is 15 amino acids. Per germline, CDR1 SNHLY and CDR2 FYNNEI. This rearrangement joins TRBV2 to TRBJ2-7, with D unresolved. The sequencing sample was made of PBMCs. The receptor's source is a girl between 10 and 17 years old in good health and CMV-seropositive. CDR3 sequence reads: CASSGAAAAVGEQYF. CDR3 DNA sequence: TGTGCCAGCAGTGGGGCCGCCGCCGCAGTCGGCGAGCAGTACTTC.